A selection of T cell receptor beta chains follows, all from one sample in a study of shared clonotypes between healthy human individuals. Some clones are missing from TCRdb's copy, which holds only in-frame ones; the method was immunoSEQ multiplex PCR. The profile shows 740,000 or so clones, roughly 73% of them singletons. Sequencing was done on a sample of memory CD4+ T cells sorted from blood. These receptor sequences come from a young woman in good health. CDR3s include the opening cysteine and the closing phenylalanine or tryptophan.

v_gene	j_gene	CDR3aa
TRBV14	TRBJ2-6	CASSLRRAGSSGANVLTF
TRBV11-2	TRBJ1-3	CASRKIRGRTGNTIYF
TRBV6-5	TRBJ2-1	CASSRQNYNEQFF
TRBV5-1	TRBJ2-5	CASSLDRPQETQYF
TRBV29-1	TRBJ2-3	CSTSRDDTQYF
TRBV19	TRBJ1-5	CASSTPRVGFRWSNQPQHF
TRBV5-1	TRBJ1-1	CASSFSENTEAFF
TRBV10-3	TRBJ1-1	CATRYRELNTEAFF
TRBV19	TRBJ2-2	CASSISGRFGELFF
TRBV27	TRBJ2-7	CASSLWAVPYEQYF
TRBV7-9	TRBJ1-2	CASSFLRTGSYGYTF